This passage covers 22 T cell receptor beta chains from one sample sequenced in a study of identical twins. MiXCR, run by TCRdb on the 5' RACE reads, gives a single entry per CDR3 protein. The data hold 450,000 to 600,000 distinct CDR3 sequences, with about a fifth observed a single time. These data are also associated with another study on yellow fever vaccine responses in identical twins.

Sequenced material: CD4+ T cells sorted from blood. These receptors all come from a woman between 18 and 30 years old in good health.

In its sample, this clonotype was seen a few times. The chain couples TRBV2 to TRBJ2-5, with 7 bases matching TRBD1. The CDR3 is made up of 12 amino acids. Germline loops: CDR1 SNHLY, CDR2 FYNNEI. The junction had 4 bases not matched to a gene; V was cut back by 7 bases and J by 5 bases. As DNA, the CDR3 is TGTGCCAGCACCGGGGACAGCGAGACCCAGTACTTC. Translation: CASTGDSETQYF.

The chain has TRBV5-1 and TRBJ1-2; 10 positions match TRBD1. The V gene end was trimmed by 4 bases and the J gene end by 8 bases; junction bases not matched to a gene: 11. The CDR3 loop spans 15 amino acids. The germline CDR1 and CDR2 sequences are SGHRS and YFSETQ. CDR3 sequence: CASSPITGTGDGYTF. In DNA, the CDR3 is TGCGCCAGCAGCCCAATAACCGGGACAGGGGACGGCTACACCTTC. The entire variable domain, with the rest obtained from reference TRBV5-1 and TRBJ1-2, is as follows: KAGVTQTPRYLIKTRGQQVTLSCSPISGHRSVSWYQQTPGQGLQFLFEYFSETQRNKGNFPGRFSGRQFSNSRSEMNVSTLELGDSALYLCASSPITGTGDGYTFGSGTRLTVV.

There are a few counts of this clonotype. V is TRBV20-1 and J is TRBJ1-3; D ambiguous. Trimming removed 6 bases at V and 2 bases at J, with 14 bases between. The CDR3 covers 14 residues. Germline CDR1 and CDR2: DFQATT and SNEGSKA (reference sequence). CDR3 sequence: CSAARREAGNTIYF. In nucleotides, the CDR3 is TGCAGTGCCGCTCGCCGGGAGGCTGGAAACACCATATATTTT.

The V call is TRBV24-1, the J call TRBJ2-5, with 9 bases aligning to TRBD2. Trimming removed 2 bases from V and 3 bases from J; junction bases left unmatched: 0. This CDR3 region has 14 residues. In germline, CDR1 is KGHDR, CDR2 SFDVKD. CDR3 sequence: CATSDWTSEETQYF. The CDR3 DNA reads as TGTGCCACCAGTGATTGGACTAGCGAAGAGACCCAGTACTTC.

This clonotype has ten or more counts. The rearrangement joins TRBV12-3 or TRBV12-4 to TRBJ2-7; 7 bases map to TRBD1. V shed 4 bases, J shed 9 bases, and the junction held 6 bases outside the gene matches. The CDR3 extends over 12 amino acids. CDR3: CASSSSTGVQYV. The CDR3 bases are TGTGCCAGCAGTTCTTCCACAGGGGTGCAGTACGTC.

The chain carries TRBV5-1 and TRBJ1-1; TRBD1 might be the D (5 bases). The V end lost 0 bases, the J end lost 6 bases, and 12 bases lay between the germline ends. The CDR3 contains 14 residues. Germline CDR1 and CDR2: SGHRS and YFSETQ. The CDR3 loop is CASSLAHRTAEAFF. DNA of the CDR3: TGCGCCAGCAGCTTGGCCCACAGGACCGCTGAAGCTTTCTTT. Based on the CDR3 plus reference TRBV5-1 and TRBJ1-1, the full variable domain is KAGVTQTPRYLIKTRGQQVTLSCSPISGHRSVSWYQQTPGQGLQFLFEYFSETQRNKGNFPGRFSGRQFSNSRSEMNVSTLELGDSALYLCASSLAHRTAEAFFGQGTRLTVV.

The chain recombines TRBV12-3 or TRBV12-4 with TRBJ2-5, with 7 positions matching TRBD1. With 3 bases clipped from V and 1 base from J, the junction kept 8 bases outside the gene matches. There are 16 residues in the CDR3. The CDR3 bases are TGTGCCAGCAGTTTTAGTCTACAGGGGTTCCAAGAGACCCAGTACTTC. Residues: CASSFSLQGFQETQYF.

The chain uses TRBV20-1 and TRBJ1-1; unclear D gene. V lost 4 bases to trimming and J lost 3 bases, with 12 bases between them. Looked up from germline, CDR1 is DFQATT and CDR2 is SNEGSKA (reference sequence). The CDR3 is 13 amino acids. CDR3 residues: CSANVASDTEAFF. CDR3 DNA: TGCAGTGCTAACGTCGCATCTGACACTGAAGCTTTCTTT.

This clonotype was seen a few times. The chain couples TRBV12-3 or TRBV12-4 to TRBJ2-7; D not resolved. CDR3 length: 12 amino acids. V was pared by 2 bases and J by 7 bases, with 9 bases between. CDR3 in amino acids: CASSLSVGEQYV. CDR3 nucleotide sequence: TGTGCCAGCAGTTTATCGGTGGGAGAGCAGTACGTC.

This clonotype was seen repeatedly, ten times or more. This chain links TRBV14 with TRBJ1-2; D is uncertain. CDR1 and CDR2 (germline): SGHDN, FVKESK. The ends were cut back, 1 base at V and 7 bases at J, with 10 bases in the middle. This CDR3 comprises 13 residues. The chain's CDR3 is CASSQGNARGYTF. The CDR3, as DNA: TGTGCCAGCAGCCAAGGGAACGCTCGTGGCTACACCTTC.

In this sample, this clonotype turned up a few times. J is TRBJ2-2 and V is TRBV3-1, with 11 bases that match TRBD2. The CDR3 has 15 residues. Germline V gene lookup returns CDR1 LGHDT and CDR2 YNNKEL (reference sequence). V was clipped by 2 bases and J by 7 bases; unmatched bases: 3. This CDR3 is CASSQRLAGFGELFF. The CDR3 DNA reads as TGTGCCAGCAGCCAAAGACTAGCGGGATTCGGGGAGCTGTTTTTT.

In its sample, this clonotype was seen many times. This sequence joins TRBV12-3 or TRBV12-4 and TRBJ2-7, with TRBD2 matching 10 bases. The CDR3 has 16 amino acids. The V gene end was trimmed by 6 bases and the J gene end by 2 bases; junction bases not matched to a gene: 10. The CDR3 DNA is TGTGCCAGCAGCTGGACGGGAGCGGGAGGGCCCTACGAGCAGTACTTC. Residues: CASSWTGAGGPYEQYF.

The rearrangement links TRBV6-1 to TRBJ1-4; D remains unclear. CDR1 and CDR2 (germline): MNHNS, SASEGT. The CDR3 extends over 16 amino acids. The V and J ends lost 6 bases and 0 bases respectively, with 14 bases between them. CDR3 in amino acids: CASSPRPVATNEKLFF. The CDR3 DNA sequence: TGTGCCAGCAGCCCCCGTCCGGTTGCAACTAATGAAAAACTGTTTTTT.

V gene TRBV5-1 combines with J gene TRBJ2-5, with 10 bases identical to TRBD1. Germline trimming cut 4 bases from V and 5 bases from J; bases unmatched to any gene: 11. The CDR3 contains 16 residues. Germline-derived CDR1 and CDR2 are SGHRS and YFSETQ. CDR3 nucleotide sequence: TGCGCCAGCAGCCTACGGACAGGGGGAGTGGGGGAGACCCAGTACTTC. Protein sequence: CASSLRTGGVGETQYF.

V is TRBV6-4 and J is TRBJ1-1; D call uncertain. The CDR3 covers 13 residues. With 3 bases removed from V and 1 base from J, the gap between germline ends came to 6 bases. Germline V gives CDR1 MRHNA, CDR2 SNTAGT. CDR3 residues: CASSERPNTEAFF. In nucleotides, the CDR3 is TGTGCCAGCAGTGAACGGCCGAACACTGAAGCTTTCTTT.

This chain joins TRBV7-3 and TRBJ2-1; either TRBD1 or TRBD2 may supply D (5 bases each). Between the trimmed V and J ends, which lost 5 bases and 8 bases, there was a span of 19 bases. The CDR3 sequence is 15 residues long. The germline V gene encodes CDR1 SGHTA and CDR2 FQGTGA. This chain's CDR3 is CASSVRAGSNYEQFF. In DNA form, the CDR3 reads TGTGCCAGCAGCGTCAGGGCGGGTTCTAACTATGAGCAGTTCTTC.

CDR3 in DNA: TGCAGTGCTAGAGATCACGTTCGGCAGGGGGCAAAAGATACGCAGTATTTT. It yields the protein CSARDHVRQGAKDTQYF. The chain combines TRBV20-1 with TRBJ2-3; TRBD1 matches at 8 bases. The trim removed 0 bases at V and 5 bases at J, leaving 13 bases unmatched. Germline CDR1 DFQATT, CDR2 SNEGSKA (reference sequence). The CDR3 has 17 residues.

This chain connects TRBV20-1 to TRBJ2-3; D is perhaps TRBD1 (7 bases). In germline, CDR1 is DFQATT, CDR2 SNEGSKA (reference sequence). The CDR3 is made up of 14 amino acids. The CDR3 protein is CSPRGLASTDTQYF. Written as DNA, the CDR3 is TGCAGCCCTAGGGGGCTAGCGAGCACAGATACGCAGTATTTT.

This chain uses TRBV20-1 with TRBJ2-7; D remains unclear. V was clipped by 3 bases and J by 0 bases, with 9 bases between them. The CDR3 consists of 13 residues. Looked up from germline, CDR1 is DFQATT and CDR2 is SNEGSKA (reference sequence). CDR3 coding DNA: TGCAGTGCTAGCCGCGGTGACTCCTACGAGCAGTACTTC. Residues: CSASRGDSYEQYF.

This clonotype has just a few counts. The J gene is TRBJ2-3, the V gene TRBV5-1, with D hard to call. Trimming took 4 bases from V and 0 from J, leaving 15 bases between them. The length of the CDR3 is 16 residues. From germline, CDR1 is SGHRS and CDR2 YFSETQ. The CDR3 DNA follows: TGCGCCAGCAGCCCGTGGGGTGGACCTAGCACAGATACGCAGTATTTT. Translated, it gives CASSPWGGPSTDTQYF. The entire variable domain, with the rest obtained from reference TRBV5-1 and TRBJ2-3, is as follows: KAGVTQTPRYLIKTRGQQVTLSCSPISGHRSVSWYQQTPGQGLQFLFEYFSETQRNKGNFPGRFSGRQFSNSRSEMNVSTLELGDSALYLCASSPWGGPSTDTQYFGPGTRLTVL.

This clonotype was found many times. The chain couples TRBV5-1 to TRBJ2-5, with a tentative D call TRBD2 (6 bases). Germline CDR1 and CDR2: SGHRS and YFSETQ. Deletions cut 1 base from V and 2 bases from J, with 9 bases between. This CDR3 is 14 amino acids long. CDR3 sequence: CASSLWGTQETQYF. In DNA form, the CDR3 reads TGCGCCAGCAGCTTGTGGGGGACTCAAGAGACCCAGTACTTC.

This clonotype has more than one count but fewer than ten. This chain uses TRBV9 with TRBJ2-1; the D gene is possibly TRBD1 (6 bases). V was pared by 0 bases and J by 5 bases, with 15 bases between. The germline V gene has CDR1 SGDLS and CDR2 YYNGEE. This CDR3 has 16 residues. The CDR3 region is CASSVGGHPQDNEQFF. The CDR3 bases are TGTGCCAGCAGCGTAGGGGGACATCCCCAGGACAATGAGCAGTTCTTC.